A selection of T cell receptor beta chains follows, all from one sample in a study of blood T cell repertoires in COVID-19. Assay used: immunoSEQ multiplex PCR; TCRdb lists only in-frame clones, some missing. The table lists 280,000 or so clones, 85% to 90% of them singletons. The source material was PBMCs or T cells enriched from blood (not recorded which). These receptors were collected from a woman between 18 and 30 years old with acute COVID-19. The CDR3 runs from the conserved cysteine through the conserved F or W. A D gene is named only where the DNA matches it firmly. The listing skips clone size in some rows; elsewhere it reads once, few, many or a size class.

cdr3_aa: CASSHGLAAGELFF
cdr3_nt: TGTGCCAGCAGCCACGGACTAGCCGCCGGGGAGCTGTTTTTT
j_call: TRBJ2-2
v_call: TRBV7-3
clone_size: .
d_call: TRBD2

cdr3_aa: CASSQADTQYF
cdr3_nt: TGTGCCAGCAGCCAAGCGGATACGCAGTATTTT
j_call: TRBJ2-3
v_call: TRBV7-3
clone_size: few
d_call: .

cdr3_aa: CASSPPSGSSYNEQFF
cdr3_nt: TGCGCCAGCAGCCCTCCTAGCGGCAGCTCCTACAATGAGCAGTTCTTC
j_call: TRBJ2-1
v_call: TRBV5-1
clone_size: .
d_call: TRBD2

cdr3_aa: CASSTGLAQDTQYF
cdr3_nt: TGTGCCAGCTCGACGGGACTAGCGCAGGATACGCAGTATTTT
j_call: TRBJ2-3
v_call: TRBV18
clone_size: .
d_call: TRBD2

cdr3_aa: CASSSEAQGTDTQYF
cdr3_nt: TGCGCCAGCAGCTCGGAGGCACAGGGAACAGATACGCAGTATTTT
j_call: TRBJ2-3
v_call: TRBV5-1
clone_size: .
d_call: .

cdr3_aa: CASEATPRGTYEQYF
cdr3_nt: TGTGCCAGCGAGGCAACCCCCAGGGGAACCTACGAGCAGTACTTC
j_call: TRBJ2-7
v_call: TRBV11-2
clone_size: .
d_call: .

cdr3_aa: CASSERQGGTEAFF
cdr3_nt: TGTGCCAGCAGTGAAAGACAGGGGGGGACTGAAGCTTTCTTT
j_call: TRBJ1-1
v_call: TRBV6-1
clone_size: .
d_call: TRBD1

cdr3_aa: CASSLWQGTDTQYF
cdr3_nt: TGTGCCAGCAGCTTGTGGCAGGGTACAGATACGCAGTATTTT
j_call: TRBJ2-3
v_call: TRBV5-6
clone_size: .
d_call: .

cdr3_aa: CASSFIQHSSGTGAYEQYF
cdr3_nt: TGTGCCAGCAGTTTTATCCAGCACTCCTCCGGGACAGGGGCCTACGAGCAGTACTTC
j_call: TRBJ2-7
v_call: TRBV27
clone_size: .
d_call: TRBD1

cdr3_aa: CASSQGRAYRGDSGYTF
cdr3_nt: TGCGCCAGCAGCCAAGGAAGAGCCTACAGGGGGGATAGTGGCTACACCTTC
j_call: TRBJ1-2
v_call: TRBV4-1
clone_size: few
d_call: TRBD1

cdr3_aa: CASSFFSGRAFEQYF
cdr3_nt: TGTGCCAGCAGTTTCTTTAGCGGGAGGGCCTTTGAGCAGTACTTC
j_call: TRBJ2-7
v_call: TRBV28
clone_size: .
d_call: TRBD2

cdr3_aa: CATSRQASSGANVLTF
cdr3_nt: TGTGCCACCAGCAGACAGGCGAGCTCTGGGGCCAACGTCCTGACTTTC
j_call: TRBJ2-6
v_call: TRBV15
clone_size: .
d_call: .

cdr3_aa: CASSGQGAFLGDGYTF
cdr3_nt: TGCGCCAGCAGCGGACAGGGGGCCTTTCTCGGGGATGGCTACACCTTC
j_call: TRBJ1-2
v_call: TRBV10-2
clone_size: .
d_call: TRBD1

cdr3_aa: CSVETGGSYEQYF
cdr3_nt: TGCAGCGTTGAAACGGGCGGGAGCTACGAGCAGTACTTC
j_call: TRBJ2-7
v_call: TRBV29-1
clone_size: .
d_call: TRBD2

cdr3_aa: CASSRSGSQETQYF
cdr3_nt: TGTGCCAGCAGCCGTAGCGGATCCCAAGAGACCCAGTACTTC
j_call: TRBJ2-5
v_call: TRBV2
clone_size: .
d_call: .

cdr3_aa: CASSHAGVIEQFF
cdr3_nt: TGTGCCAGCAGCCACGCGGGAGTAATTGAGCAGTTCTTC
j_call: TRBJ2-1
v_call: TRBV11-2
clone_size: .
d_call: TRBD2

cdr3_aa: CASSLGYNQPQHF
cdr3_nt: TGTGCCAGCAGTTTAGGTTACAATCAGCCCCAGCATTTT
j_call: TRBJ1-5
v_call: TRBV12-3/TRBV12-4
clone_size: .
d_call: .

cdr3_aa: CASSHAPGNYEQYF
cdr3_nt: TGTGCCAGCTCCCACGCCCCAGGAAACTACGAGCAGTACTTC
j_call: TRBJ2-7
v_call: TRBV18
clone_size: .
d_call: .

cdr3_aa: CASSEIADSPLHF
cdr3_nt: TGTGCCAGCAGTGAAATCGCGGATTCACCCCTCCACTTT
j_call: TRBJ1-6
v_call: TRBV6-1
clone_size: .
d_call: .

cdr3_aa: CACNYEGNQPQHF
cdr3_nt: TGTGCCTGCAATTACGAGGGAAATCAGCCCCAGCATTTT
j_call: TRBJ1-5
v_call: TRBV30
clone_size: .
d_call: .

cdr3_aa: CSAGQVRQPNEQFF
cdr3_nt: TGCAGCGCTGGTCAGGTGCGACAGCCTAATGAGCAGTTCTTC
j_call: TRBJ2-1
v_call: TRBV29-1
clone_size: .
d_call: .

cdr3_aa: CASSPLDVLEDEQFF
cdr3_nt: TGTGCCAGCAGCCCACTAGATGTTTTAGAGGATGAGCAGTTCTTC
j_call: TRBJ2-1
v_call: TRBV7-8
clone_size: .
d_call: .

cdr3_aa: CASSLGLAVTGELFF
cdr3_nt: TGCGCCAGCAGCTTGGGACTAGCGGTCACCGGGGAGCTGTTTTTT
j_call: TRBJ2-2
v_call: TRBV5-1
clone_size: .
d_call: TRBD2

cdr3_aa: CASSMARSSYNSPLHF
cdr3_nt: TGTGCCAGTAGTATGGCACGGAGCTCCTATAATTCACCCCTCCACTTT
j_call: TRBJ1-6
v_call: TRBV19
clone_size: .
d_call: .

cdr3_aa: CASSLCRENTEAFF
cdr3_nt: TGTGCCAGCAGTTTATGCAGGGAGAACACTGAAGCTTTCTTT
j_call: TRBJ1-1
v_call: TRBV27
clone_size: .
d_call: .

cdr3_aa: CASSLGGQPDGYTF
cdr3_nt: TGTGCCAGCAGTTTGGGTGGACAGCCGGATGGCTACACCTTC
j_call: TRBJ1-2
v_call: TRBV27
clone_size: .
d_call: .

cdr3_aa: CASSPWRGGDQETQYF
cdr3_nt: TGTGCCAGCAGCCCCTGGAGAGGCGGGGACCAAGAGACCCAGTACTTC
j_call: TRBJ2-5
v_call: TRBV14
clone_size: once
d_call: .

cdr3_aa: CASSSVGAPNTGELFF
cdr3_nt: TGCGCCAGCAGCTCGGTGGGGGCGCCTAACACCGGGGAGCTGTTTTTT
j_call: TRBJ2-2
v_call: TRBV5-1
clone_size: .
d_call: .

cdr3_aa: CASSLVPSYEQYF
cdr3_nt: TGCGCCAGCAGCTTGGTGCCTAGCTACGAGCAGTACTTC
j_call: TRBJ2-7
v_call: TRBV5-1
clone_size: .
d_call: .

cdr3_aa: CASSQGRSGLGRRYEQYF
cdr3_nt: TGCGCCAGCAGCCAAGGTAGGAGTGGTTTGGGGCGAAGATACGAGCAGTACTTC
j_call: TRBJ2-7
v_call: TRBV4-1
clone_size: .
d_call: .

cdr3_aa: CATSETTGAGSYNEQFF
cdr3_nt: TGTGCCACCAGTGAAACTACAGGGGCCGGCTCCTACAATGAGCAGTTCTTC
j_call: TRBJ2-1
v_call: TRBV24-1
clone_size: .
d_call: TRBD1

cdr3_aa: CSVARGTRDTQYF
cdr3_nt: TGCAGCGTTGCTCGGGGTACCCGTGATACGCAGTATTTT
j_call: TRBJ2-3
v_call: TRBV29-1
clone_size: once
d_call: .

cdr3_aa: CASSRKQGSNEQFF
cdr3_nt: TGCGCCAGCAGCAGAAAACAGGGTAGCAATGAGCAGTTCTTC
j_call: TRBJ2-1
v_call: TRBV5-1
clone_size: .
d_call: .

cdr3_aa: CSASNINSNQPQHF
cdr3_nt: TGCAGTGCTAGTAACATTAATAGCAATCAGCCCCAGCATTTT
j_call: TRBJ1-5
v_call: TRBV20-1
clone_size: .
d_call: .

cdr3_aa: CATSRDLSDSYEQYF
cdr3_nt: TGTGCCACCAGCAGAGATTTAAGCGATTCCTACGAGCAGTACTTC
j_call: TRBJ2-7
v_call: TRBV15
clone_size: .
d_call: .

cdr3_aa: CASSRTGDGETQYF
cdr3_nt: TGTGCCAGCAGCCGGACAGGGGATGGAGAGACCCAGTACTTC
j_call: TRBJ2-5
v_call: TRBV5-6
clone_size: .
d_call: TRBD1

cdr3_aa: CASSLRTSQNNEQFF
cdr3_nt: TGTGCCAGCAGTCTCAGGACTAGTCAAAACAATGAGCAGTTCTTC
j_call: TRBJ2-1
v_call: TRBV6-5
clone_size: .
d_call: TRBD2

cdr3_aa: CASSSDSNTEAFF
cdr3_nt: TGCGCCAGCAGCTCGGACAGTAACACTGAAGCTTTCTTT
j_call: TRBJ1-1
v_call: TRBV5-1
clone_size: .
d_call: .

cdr3_aa: CSASRPQVSTYEQYF
cdr3_nt: TGCAGTGCTAGTCGCCCCCAGGTGAGCACCTACGAGCAGTACTTC
j_call: TRBJ2-7
v_call: TRBV20-1
clone_size: .
d_call: .

cdr3_aa: CAIQASNTGELFF
cdr3_nt: TGCGCCATACAGGCGTCGAACACCGGGGAGCTGTTTTTT
j_call: TRBJ2-2
v_call: TRBV10-1
clone_size: few
d_call: .

cdr3_aa: CASSPRAWTVPFNTGELFF
cdr3_nt: TGTGCCAGCAGTCCGAGGGCCTGGACAGTCCCCTTTAACACCGGGGAGCTGTTTTTT
j_call: TRBJ2-2
v_call: TRBV27
clone_size: .
d_call: .

cdr3_aa: CASSQFGTKNTEAFF
cdr3_nt: TGTGCCAGCAGCCAGTTCGGGACAAAGAACACTGAAGCTTTCTTT
j_call: TRBJ1-1
v_call: TRBV3-1/TRBV3-2
clone_size: .
d_call: .

cdr3_aa: CASSQELLAGGPLYNEQFF
cdr3_nt: TGTGCCAGCAGCCAAGAACTACTAGCGGGAGGACCCCTTTACAATGAGCAGTTCTTC
j_call: TRBJ2-1
v_call: TRBV14
clone_size: .
d_call: TRBD2

cdr3_aa: CASSKTGTPKPLHF
cdr3_nt: TGTGCCAGTAGTAAAACCGGGACACCTAAACCCCTCCACTTT
j_call: TRBJ1-6
v_call: TRBV19
clone_size: .
d_call: .

cdr3_aa: CASSQDRKVAGAHSYEQYF
cdr3_nt: TGTGCCAGCAGCCAAGATAGGAAAGTAGCGGGAGCCCACTCCTACGAGCAGTACTTC
j_call: TRBJ2-7
v_call: TRBV14
clone_size: .
d_call: TRBD2

cdr3_aa: CASSPRDSYYGYTF
cdr3_nt: TGCGCCAGCAGCCCAAGGGACAGTTACTATGGCTACACCTTC
j_call: TRBJ1-2
v_call: TRBV5-1
clone_size: .
d_call: TRBD1

cdr3_aa: CASIFGDSKGAAQPQHF
cdr3_nt: TGTGCCAGCATTTTCGGGGACTCAAAGGGGGCGGCTCAGCCCCAGCATTTT
j_call: TRBJ1-5
v_call: TRBV28
clone_size: .
d_call: TRBD1

cdr3_aa: CASSPGGSTAKNIQYF
cdr3_nt: TGTGCCAGCAGCCCAGGGGGATCAACAGCCAAAAACATTCAGTACTTC
j_call: TRBJ2-4
v_call: TRBV11-2
clone_size: few
d_call: TRBD1

cdr3_aa: CASSPGTPGGYGYTF
cdr3_nt: TGTGCCAGCTCACCGGGGACGCCGGGAGGCTATGGCTACACCTTC
j_call: TRBJ1-2
v_call: TRBV18
clone_size: once
d_call: .

cdr3_aa: CASRYTVMNTEAFF
cdr3_nt: TGTGCCAGCAGATATACAGTGATGAACACTGAAGCTTTCTTT
j_call: TRBJ1-1
v_call: TRBV6-4
clone_size: .
d_call: .

cdr3_aa: CASSLAGLASIQYF
cdr3_nt: TGTGCCAGCAGCCTAGCAGGACTAGCCTCCATTCAGTACTTC
j_call: TRBJ2-4
v_call: TRBV3-1/TRBV3-2
clone_size: .
d_call: TRBD2

cdr3_aa: CAWETGNSYEQYF
cdr3_nt: TGTGCCTGGGAGACAGGGAACTCCTACGAGCAGTACTTC
j_call: TRBJ2-7
v_call: TRBV30
clone_size: .
d_call: TRBD1

cdr3_aa: CASMVRMGQKNTEAFF
cdr3_nt: TGTGCCAGTATGGTTCGAATGGGACAGAAAAACACTGAAGCTTTCTTT
j_call: TRBJ1-1
v_call: TRBV19
clone_size: .
d_call: TRBD1

cdr3_aa: CATRTSGRDTGELFF
cdr3_nt: TGTGCCACCAGGACTAGCGGGAGGGACACCGGGGAGCTGTTTTTT
j_call: TRBJ2-2
v_call: TRBV15
clone_size: .
d_call: TRBD2

cdr3_aa: CATTDREYQPQHF
cdr3_nt: TGCGCCACAACAGACAGGGAATATCAGCCCCAGCATTTT
j_call: TRBJ1-5
v_call: TRBV10-2
clone_size: .
d_call: TRBD1

cdr3_aa: CASSFDRGADTQYF
cdr3_nt: TGTGCCAGCAGCTTTGACAGGGGAGCGGATACGCAGTATTTT
j_call: TRBJ2-3
v_call: TRBV13
clone_size: .
d_call: TRBD1

cdr3_aa: CASSSLDRNDEQFF
cdr3_nt: TGTGCCAGCAGCTCCCTGGACAGGAATGATGAGCAGTTCTTC
j_call: TRBJ2-1
v_call: TRBV5-6
clone_size: .
d_call: TRBD1

cdr3_aa: CASSPGAGYGYTF
cdr3_nt: TGTGCCAGCTCACCAGGGGCCGGTTATGGCTACACCTTC
j_call: TRBJ1-2
v_call: TRBV18
clone_size: .
d_call: .